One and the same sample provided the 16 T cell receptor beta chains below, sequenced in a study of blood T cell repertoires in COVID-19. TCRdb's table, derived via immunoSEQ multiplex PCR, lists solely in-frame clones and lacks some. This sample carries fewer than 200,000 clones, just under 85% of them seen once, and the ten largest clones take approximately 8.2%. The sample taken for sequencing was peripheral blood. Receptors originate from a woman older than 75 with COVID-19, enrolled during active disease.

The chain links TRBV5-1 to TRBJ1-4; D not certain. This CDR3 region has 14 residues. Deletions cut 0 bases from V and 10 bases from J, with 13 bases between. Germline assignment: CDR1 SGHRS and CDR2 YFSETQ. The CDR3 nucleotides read TGCGCCAGCAGCTTGGGAGGGCAGGTTGGAAAACTGTTTTTT. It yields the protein CASSLGGQVGKLFF.

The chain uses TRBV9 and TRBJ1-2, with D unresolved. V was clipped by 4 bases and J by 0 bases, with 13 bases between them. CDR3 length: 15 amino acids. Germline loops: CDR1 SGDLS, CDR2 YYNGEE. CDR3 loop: CASSSRGRANYGYTF. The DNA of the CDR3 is TGTGCCAGCAGCTCACGGGGAAGGGCTAACTATGGCTACACCTTC.

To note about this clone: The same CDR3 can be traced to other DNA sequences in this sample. In nucleotides, the CDR3 is TGTGCCAGCAGCTTAGGGCTTTACAATGAGCAGTTCTTC. It yields the protein CASSLGLYNEQFF. This chain uses TRBV11-2 with TRBJ2-1, with no clear D. The CDR3 is made up of 13 amino acids. Trimming pared 1 base from V and 4 bases from J, leaving 5 bases between. Germline V CDR1 and CDR2: SGHAT, FQNNGV.

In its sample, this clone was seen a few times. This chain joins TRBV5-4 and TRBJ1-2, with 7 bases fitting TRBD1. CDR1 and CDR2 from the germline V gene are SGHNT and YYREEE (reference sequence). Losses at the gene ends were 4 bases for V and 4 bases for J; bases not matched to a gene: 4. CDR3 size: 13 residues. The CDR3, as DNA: TGTGCCAGCAGCCCGAGGACAGGCTATGGCTACACCTTC. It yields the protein CASSPRTGYGYTF.

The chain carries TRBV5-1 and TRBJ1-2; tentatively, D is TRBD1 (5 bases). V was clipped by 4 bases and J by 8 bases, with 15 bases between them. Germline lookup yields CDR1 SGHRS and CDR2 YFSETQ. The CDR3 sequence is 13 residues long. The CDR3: CASSRGDLEGYTF. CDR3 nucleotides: TGCGCCAGCAGCCGGGGGGACCTTGAGGGCTACACCTTC.

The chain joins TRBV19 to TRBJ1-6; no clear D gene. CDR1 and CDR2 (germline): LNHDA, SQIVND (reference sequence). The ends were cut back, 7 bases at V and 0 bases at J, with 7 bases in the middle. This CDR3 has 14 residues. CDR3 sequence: CASTTSSYNSPLHF. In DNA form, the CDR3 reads TGTGCCAGTACAACGAGCTCCTATAATTCACCCCTCCACTTT.

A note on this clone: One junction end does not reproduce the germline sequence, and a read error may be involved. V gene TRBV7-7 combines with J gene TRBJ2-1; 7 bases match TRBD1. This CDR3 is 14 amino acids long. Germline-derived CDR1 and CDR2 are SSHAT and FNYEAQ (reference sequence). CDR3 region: CASSLGGLGNEQFF. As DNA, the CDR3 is TGTGCTAGCAGCTTAGGGGGCTTGGGGAATGAGCAGTTCTTC.

CDR3 region: CSVFTSLWGGELFF. The CDR3 DNA reads as TGCAGCGTCTTCACTAGTCTCTGGGGCGGGGAGCTGTTTTTT. The gene calls are TRBV29-1 and TRBJ2-2; D may be TRBD2 (5 bases). Trimming took off 6 bases at V and 7 bases at J, with 18 bases between the two ends. The germline V gene has CDR1 SQVTM and CDR2 ANQGSEA. The CDR3 totals 14 residues.

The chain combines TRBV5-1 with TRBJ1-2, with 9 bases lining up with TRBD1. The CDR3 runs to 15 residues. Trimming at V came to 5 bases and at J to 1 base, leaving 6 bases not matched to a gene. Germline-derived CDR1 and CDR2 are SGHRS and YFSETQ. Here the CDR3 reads CASSWGQGRNYGYTF. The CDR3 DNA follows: TGCGCCAGCAGTTGGGGACAGGGACGTAACTATGGCTACACCTTC. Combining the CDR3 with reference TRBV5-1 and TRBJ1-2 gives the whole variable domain KAGVTQTPRYLIKTRGQQVTLSCSPISGHRSVSWYQQTPGQGLQFLFEYFSETQRNKGNFPGRFSGRQFSNSRSEMNVSTLELGDSALYLCASSWGQGRNYGYTFGSGTRLTVV.

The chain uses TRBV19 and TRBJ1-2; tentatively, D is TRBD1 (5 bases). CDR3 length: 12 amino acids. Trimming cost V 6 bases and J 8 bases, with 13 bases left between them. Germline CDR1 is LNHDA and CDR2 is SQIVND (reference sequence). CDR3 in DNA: TGTGCCAGTAGCCGACGACAGTACGGCTACACCTTC. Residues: CASSRRQYGYTF.

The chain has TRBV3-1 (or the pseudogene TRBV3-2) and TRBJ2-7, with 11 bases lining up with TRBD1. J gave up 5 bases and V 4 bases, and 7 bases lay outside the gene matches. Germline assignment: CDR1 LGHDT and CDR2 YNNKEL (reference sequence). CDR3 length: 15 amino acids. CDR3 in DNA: TGTGCCAGCAGCCCCATGGACAGGGGGCCTCACGAGCAGTACTTC. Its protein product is CASSPMDRGPHEQYF.

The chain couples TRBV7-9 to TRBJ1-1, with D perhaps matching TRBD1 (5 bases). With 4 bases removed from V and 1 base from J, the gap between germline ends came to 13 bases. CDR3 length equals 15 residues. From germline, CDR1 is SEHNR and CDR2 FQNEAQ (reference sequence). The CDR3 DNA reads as TGTGCCAGCAGCTCCGGGGGGATCTCGAACACTGAAGCTTTCTTT. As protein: CASSSGGISNTEAFF.

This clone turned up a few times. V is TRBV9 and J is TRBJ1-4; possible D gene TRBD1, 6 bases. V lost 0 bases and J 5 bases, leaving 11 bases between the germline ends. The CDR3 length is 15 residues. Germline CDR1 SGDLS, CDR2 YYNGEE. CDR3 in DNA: TGTGCCAGCAGCGTAGCAGTTGGGACAAATGAAAAACTGTTTTTT. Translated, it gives CASSVAVGTNEKLFF.

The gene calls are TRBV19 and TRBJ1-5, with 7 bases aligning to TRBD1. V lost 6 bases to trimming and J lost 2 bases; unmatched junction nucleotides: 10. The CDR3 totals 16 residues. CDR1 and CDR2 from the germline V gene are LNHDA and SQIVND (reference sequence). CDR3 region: CASRNRGQGRNQPQHF. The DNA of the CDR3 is TGTGCCAGTAGGAATAGGGGGCAAGGTCGCAATCAGCCCCAGCATTTT. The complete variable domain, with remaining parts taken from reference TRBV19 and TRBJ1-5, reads DGGITQSPKYLFRKEGQNVTLSCEQNLNHDAMYWYRQDPGQGLRLIYYSQIVNDFQKGDIAEGYSVSREKKESFPLTVTSAQKNPTAFYLCASRNRGQGRNQPQHFGDGTRLSIL.

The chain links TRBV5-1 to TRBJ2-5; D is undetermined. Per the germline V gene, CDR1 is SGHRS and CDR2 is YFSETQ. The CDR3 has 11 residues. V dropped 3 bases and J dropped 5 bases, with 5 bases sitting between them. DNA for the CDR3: TGCGCCAGCAGCTCGTCTGAGACCCAGTACTTC. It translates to CASSSSETQYF.

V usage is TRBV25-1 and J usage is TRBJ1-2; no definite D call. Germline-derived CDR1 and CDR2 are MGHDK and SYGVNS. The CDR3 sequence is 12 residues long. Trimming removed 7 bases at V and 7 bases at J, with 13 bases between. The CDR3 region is CASTARGFGYTF. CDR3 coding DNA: TGTGCCAGCACCGCCCGGGGATTTGGCTACACCTTC.